This TCR beta chain was obtained from a study of T cells after yellow fever vaccination. The table lists this clonotype with a few counts. Its antigen is not identified. TCRdb independently ran MiXCR on the 5' RACE reads; one entry per CDR3 protein. The sample has approximately 70,000 distinct CDR3 sequences, around 7% seen once. V lost 1 base and J lost 7, with 8 bases in between. The CDR3 is made up of 13 amino acids. CDR1 and CDR2 (germline): SGHAT, FQNNGV. Overall study findings and caveats: Most clones from primary vaccination resurfaced after the booster (approximately 96% CD4, approximately 88% CD8).

The chain links TRBV11-2 to TRBJ2-1; maybe TRBD1 (6 bases). This clonotype was obtained from a man aged 18 to 29 who received the YFV17D yellow fever vaccine. The input for sequencing was CD8+ T cells sorted from PBMCs, taken approximately 47 days after the first yellow fever vaccination. The CDR3 region has the DNA TGTGCCAGCAGCTTAGGGCAGGGGAATGAGCAGTTCTTC. Its protein product is CASSLGQGNEQFF.